This is a list of T cell receptor beta chains from one sample in a study of neurological immune-mediated disorders. Using its own MiXCR run on the 5' RACE reads, TCRdb lists one record per CDR3 protein. The sample lists 50,000 or so distinct CDR3 sequences; 10% to 15% were seen once. Input material: PBMCs. The receptors here all came from a male donor with HTLV-1-associated myelopathy (HAM/TSP). Each CDR3 is given with its conserved first and last residue. A row's size may be missing; if present it is once, few, many or a size class.

TRBV7-3 | many | CASSPSGGNTGELFF
TRBV5-1 | many | CASSLAGRVTDTQYF
TRBV5-1 | . | CASSLAGQGWNTEAFF
TRBV7-2 | many | CASSHAYEQYF
TRBV29-1 | . | CSVSTNTGELFF
TRBV29-1 | many | CSVGDGGTGELFF
TRBV28 | many | CASSLWTQETQYF
TRBV6-2/TRBV6-3 | many | CASSYSRQGDQPQHF
TRBV20-1 | many | CSASDRGAHF
TRBV20-1 | many | CSARKNYEQYF
TRBV14 | . | CASSLRALGYEQFF
TRBV20-1 | many | CSAGQISGANVLTF
TRBV7-9 | many | CATNYNAYQETQYF
TRBV6-5 | many | CASSSHGTARNTEAFF
TRBV5-1 | many | CASSPGSSETQYF
TRBV12-3/TRBV12-4 | many | CASSLAYIRAFF
TRBV20-1 | many | CSAPPGGLTNTEAFF
TRBV20-1 | many | CSASSLVPLF
TRBV20-1 | . | CSARDQHTGELFF
TRBV7-3 | many | CASSAGTAGQYF
TRBV29-1 | many | CSVEAGGPTKQYF
TRBV6-6 | many | CASSPTDTQYF